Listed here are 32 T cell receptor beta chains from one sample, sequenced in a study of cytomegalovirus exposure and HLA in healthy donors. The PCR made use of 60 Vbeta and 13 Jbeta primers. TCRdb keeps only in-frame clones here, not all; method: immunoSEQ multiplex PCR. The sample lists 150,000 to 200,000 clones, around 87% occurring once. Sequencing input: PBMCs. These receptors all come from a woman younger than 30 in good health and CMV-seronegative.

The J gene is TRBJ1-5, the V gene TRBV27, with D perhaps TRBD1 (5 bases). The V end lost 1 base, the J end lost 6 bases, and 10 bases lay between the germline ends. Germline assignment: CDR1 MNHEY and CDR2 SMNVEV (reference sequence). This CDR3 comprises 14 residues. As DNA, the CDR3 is TGTGCCAGCAGTTTATGGGGGGGTAGTCAGCCCCAGCATTTT. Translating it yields CASSLWGGSQPQHF.

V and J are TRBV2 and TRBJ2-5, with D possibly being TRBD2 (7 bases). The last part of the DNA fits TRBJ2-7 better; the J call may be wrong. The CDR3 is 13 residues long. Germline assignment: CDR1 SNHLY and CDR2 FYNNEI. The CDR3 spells CASSARGGNEQYF. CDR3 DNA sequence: TGTGCCAGCAGTGCGAGGGGGGGCAACGAGCAGTACTTC.

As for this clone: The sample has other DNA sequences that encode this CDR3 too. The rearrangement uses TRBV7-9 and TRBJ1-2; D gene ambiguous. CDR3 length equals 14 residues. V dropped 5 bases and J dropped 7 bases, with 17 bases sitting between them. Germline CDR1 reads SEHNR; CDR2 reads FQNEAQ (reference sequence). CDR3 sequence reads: CASSPPHSLGGYTF. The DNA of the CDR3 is TGTGCCAGCAGCCCCCCCCACAGCTTAGGTGGCTACACCTTC.

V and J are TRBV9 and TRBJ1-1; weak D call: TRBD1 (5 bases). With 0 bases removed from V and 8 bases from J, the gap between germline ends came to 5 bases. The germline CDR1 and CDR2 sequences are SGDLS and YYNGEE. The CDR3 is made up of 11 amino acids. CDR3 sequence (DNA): TGTGCCAGCAGCGTAGGACAGGAAGCTTTCTTT. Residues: CASSVGQEAFF.

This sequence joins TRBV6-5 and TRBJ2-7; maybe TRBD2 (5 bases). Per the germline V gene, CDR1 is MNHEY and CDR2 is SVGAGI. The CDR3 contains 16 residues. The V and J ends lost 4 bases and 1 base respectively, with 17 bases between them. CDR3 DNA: TGTGCCAGCAGTTGGATCGGGGTACACGGGTCCTACGAGCAGTACTTC. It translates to CASSWIGVHGSYEQYF.

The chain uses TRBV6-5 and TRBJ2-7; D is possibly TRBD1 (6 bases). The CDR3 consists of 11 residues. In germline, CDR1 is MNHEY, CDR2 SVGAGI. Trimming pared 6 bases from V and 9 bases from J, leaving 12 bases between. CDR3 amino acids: CASSRDRMQYF. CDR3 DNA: TGTGCCAGCAGCCGCGACAGGATGCAGTACTTC.

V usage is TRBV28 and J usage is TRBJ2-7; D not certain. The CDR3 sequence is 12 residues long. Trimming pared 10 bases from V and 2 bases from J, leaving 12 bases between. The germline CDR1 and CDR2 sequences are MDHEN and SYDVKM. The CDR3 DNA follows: TGTGCCACCATGAGGTCTACCTACGAGCAGTACTTC. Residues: CATMRSTYEQYF.

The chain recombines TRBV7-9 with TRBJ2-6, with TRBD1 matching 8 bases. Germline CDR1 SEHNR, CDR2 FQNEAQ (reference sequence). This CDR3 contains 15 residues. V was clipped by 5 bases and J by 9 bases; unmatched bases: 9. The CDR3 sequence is CASSPETGDLNVLTF. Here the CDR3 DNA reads TGTGCCAGCAGCCCCGAGACAGGGGACCTCAACGTCCTGACTTTC.

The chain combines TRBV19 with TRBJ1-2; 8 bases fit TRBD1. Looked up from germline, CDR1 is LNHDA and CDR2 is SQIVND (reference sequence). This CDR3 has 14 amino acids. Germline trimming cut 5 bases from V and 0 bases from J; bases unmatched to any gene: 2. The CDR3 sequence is CASSRTGPNYGYTF. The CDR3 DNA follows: TGTGCCAGTAGTCGGACAGGGCCTAACTATGGCTACACCTTC.

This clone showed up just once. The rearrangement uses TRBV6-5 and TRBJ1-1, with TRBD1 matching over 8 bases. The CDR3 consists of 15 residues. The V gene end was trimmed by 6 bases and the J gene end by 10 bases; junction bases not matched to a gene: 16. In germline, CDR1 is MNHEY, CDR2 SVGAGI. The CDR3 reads CASSLSPGQAPRAFF. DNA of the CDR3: TGTGCCAGCAGCCTGAGCCCGGGACAGGCGCCGCGAGCTTTCTTT.

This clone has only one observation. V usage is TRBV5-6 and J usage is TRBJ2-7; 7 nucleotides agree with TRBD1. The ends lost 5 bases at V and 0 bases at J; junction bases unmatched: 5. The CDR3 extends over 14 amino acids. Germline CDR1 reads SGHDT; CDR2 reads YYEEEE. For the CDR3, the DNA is TGTGCCAGCAGATCCAGGGGGAGCTCCTACGAGCAGTACTTC. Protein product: CASRSRGSSYEQYF.

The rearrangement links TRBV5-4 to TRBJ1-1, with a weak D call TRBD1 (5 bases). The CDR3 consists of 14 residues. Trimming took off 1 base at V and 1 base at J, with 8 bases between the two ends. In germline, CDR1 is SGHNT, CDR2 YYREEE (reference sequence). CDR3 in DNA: TGTGCCAGCAGCTTGACAGGAACGAACACTGAAGCTTTCTTT. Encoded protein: CASSLTGTNTEAFF.

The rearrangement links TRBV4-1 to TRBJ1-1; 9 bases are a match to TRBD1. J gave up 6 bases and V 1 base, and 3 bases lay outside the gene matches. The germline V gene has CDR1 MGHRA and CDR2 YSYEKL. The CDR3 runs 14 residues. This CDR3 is CASSQGQGVSEAFF. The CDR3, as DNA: TGCGCCAGCAGCCAAGGACAGGGGGTATCTGAAGCTTTCTTT.

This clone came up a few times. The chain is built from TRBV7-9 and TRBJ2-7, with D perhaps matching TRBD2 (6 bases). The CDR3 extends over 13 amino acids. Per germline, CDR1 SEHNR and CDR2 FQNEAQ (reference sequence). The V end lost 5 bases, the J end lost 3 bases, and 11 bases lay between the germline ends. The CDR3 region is CASSPRDFYEQYF. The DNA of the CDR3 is TGTGCCAGCAGCCCACGGGACTTCTACGAGCAGTACTTC. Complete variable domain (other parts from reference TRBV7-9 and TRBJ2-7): DTGVSQNPRHKITKRGQNVTFRCDPISEHNRLYWYRQTLGQGPEFLTYFQNEAQLEKSRLLSDRFSAERPKGSFSTLEIQRTEQGDSAMYLCASSPRDFYEQYFGPGTRLTVT.

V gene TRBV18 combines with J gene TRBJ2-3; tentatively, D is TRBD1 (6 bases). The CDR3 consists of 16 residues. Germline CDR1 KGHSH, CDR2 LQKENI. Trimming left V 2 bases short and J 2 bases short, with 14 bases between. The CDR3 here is CASSPMTGSLTDTQYF. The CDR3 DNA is TGTGCCAGCTCACCAATGACAGGCAGCCTCACAGATACGCAGTATTTT.

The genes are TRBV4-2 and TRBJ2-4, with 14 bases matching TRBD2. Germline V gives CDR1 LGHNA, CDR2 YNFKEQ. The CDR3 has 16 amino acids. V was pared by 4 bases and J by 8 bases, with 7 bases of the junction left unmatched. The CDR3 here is CASSLGLAGDLDIQYF. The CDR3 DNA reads TGTGCCAGCAGCCTGGGACTAGCGGGAGATCTGGACATTCAGTACTTC.

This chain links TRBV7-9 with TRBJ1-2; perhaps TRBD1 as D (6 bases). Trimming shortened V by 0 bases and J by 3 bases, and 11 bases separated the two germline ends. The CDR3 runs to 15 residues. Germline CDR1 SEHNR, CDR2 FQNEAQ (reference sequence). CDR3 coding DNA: TGTGCCAGCAGCTTAGCTTTACAGGGTGACTATGGCTACACCTTC. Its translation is CASSLALQGDYGYTF. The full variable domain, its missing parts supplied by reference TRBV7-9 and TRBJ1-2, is DTGVSQNPRHKITKRGQNVTFRCDPISEHNRLYWYRQTLGQGPEFLTYFQNEAQLEKSRLLSDRFSAERPKGSFSTLEIQRTEQGDSAMYLCASSLALQGDYGYTFGSGTRLTVV.

CDR3 DNA: TGTGCCAGCAGACCTAGACTAGCGGGGATCCAAGAGACCCAGTACTTC. It translates to CASRPRLAGIQETQYF. The chain employs TRBV11-2 and TRBJ2-5; 11 bases agree with TRBD2. Germline values: CDR1 SGHAT, CDR2 FQNNGV. This CDR3 has 16 residues. V shed 6 bases, J shed 1 base, and the junction held 7 bases outside the gene matches. The variable domain in full, with the rest retrieved from reference TRBV11-2 and TRBJ2-5, is EAGVAQSPRYKIIEKRQSVAFWCNPISGHATLYWYQQILGQGPKLLIQFQNNGVVDDSQLPKDRFSAERLKGVDSTLKIQPAKLEDSAVYLCASRPRLAGIQETQYFGPGTRLLVL.

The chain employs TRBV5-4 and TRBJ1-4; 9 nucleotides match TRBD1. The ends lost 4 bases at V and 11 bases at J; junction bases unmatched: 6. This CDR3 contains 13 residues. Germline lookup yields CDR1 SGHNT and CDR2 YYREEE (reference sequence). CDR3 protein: CASSLTGGAKLFF. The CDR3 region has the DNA TGTGCCAGCAGCCTAACAGGGGGCGCGAAACTGTTTTTT.

The CDR3 spells CASKWLYTEAFF. CDR3 coding DNA: TGTGCCAGCAAATGGCTGTACACTGAAGCTTTCTTT. V usage is TRBV6-1 and J usage is TRBJ1-1; D not certain. The length of the CDR3 is 12 residues. The V end lost 7 bases, the J end lost 3 bases, and 9 bases lay between the germline ends. Germline lookup yields CDR1 MNHNS and CDR2 SASEGT.

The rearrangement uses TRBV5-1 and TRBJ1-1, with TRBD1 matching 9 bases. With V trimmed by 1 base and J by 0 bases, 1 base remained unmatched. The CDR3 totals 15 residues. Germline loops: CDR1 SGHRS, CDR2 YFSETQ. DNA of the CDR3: TGCGCCAGCAGCTTGACAGGGGGCATGAACACTGAAGCTTTCTTT. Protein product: CASSLTGGMNTEAFF.

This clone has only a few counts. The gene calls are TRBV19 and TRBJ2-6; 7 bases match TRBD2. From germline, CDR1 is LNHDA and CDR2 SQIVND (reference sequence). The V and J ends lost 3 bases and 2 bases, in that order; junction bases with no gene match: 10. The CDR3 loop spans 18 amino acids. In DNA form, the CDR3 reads TGTGCCAGTAGTATTGGTCGTGGGGGGGAACCTGGGGCCAACGTCCTGACTTTC. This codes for CASSIGRGGEPGANVLTF.

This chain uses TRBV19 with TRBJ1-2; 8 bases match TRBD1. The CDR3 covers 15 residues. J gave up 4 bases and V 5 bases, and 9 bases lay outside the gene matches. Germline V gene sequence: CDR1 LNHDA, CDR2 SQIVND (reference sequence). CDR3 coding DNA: TGTGCCAGTAGTCCTACCGGACAGGGAAGCTATGGCTACACCTTC. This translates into CASSPTGQGSYGYTF.

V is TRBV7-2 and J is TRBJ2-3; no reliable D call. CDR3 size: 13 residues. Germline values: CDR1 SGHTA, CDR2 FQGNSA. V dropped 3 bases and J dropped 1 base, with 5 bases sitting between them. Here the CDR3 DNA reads TGTGCCAGCAGCTTCACAGGCACAGATACGCAGTATTTT. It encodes CASSFTGTDTQYF.

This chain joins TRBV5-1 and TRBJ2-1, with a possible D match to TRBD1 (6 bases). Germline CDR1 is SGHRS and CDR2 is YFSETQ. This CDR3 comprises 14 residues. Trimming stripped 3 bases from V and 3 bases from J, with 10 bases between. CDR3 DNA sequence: TGCGCCAGCAGCTATCAGGACAGCTACAATGAGCAGTTCTTC. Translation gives CASSYQDSYNEQFF.

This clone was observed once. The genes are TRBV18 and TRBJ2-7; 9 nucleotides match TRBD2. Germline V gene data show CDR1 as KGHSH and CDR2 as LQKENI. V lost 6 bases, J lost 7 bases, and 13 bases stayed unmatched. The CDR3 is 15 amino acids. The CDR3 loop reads CASSSGSGGSGEQYF. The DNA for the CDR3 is TGTGCCAGCTCTTCGGGTAGCGGGGGCTCCGGGGAGCAGTACTTC.

The CDR3 region has the DNA TGTGCCAGCAACCGACTAGCGGATGAGCAGTTCTTC. Translating gives CASNRLADEQFF. V usage is TRBV2 and J usage is TRBJ2-1; 9 bases match TRBD2. The CDR3 is 12 amino acids. The germline gives CDR1 SNHLY, CDR2 FYNNEI. V lost 7 bases and J lost 8; bases outside the gene matches: 3.

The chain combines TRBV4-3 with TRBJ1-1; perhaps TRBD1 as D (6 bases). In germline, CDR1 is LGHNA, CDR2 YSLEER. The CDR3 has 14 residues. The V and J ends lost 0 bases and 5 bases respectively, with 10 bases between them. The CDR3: CASSQERGFTEAFF. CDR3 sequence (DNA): TGCGCCAGCAGCCAAGAAAGGGGGTTTACTGAAGCTTTCTTT.

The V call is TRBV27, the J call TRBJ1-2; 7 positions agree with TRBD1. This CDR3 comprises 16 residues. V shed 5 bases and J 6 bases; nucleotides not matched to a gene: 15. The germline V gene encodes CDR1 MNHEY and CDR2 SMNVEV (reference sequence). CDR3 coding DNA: TGTGCCAGCAGTAATTCGCCGGGCAGGGGGAGGAATGGCTACACCTTC. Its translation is CASSNSPGRGRNGYTF.

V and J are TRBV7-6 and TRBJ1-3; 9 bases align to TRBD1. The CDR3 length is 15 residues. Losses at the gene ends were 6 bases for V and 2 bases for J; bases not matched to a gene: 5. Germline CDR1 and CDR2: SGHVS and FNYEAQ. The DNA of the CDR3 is TGTGCCAGCAGATCTGACAGGGGGACTGGAAACACCATATATTTT. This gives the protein CASRSDRGTGNTIYF.

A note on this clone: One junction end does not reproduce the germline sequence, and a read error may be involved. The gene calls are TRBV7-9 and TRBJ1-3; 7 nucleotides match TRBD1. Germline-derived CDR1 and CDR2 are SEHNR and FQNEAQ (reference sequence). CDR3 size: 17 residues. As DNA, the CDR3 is TGTTCCAGCAGCTTAGTGTTCGACAGGGTATCTGGAAACACCATATATTTT. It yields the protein CSSSLVFDRVSGNTIYF.

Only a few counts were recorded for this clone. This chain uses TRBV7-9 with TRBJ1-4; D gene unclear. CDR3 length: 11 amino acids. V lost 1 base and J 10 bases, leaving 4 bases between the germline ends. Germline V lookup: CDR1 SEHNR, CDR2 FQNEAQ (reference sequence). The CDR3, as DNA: TGTGCCAGCAGCTTAGGGGCAAAACTGTTTTTT. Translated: CASSLGAKLFF.